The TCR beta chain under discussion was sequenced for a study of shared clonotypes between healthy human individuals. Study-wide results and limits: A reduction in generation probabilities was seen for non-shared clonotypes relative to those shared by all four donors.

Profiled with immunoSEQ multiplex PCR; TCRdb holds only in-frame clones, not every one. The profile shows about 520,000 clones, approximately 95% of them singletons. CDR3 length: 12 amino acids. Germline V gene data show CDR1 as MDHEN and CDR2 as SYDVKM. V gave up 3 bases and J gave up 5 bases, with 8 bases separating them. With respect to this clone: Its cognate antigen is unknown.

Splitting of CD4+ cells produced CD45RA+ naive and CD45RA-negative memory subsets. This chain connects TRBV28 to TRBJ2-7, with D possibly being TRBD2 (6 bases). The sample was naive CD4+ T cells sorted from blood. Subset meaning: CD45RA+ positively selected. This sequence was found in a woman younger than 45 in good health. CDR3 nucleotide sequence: TGTGCCAGCAGTTTGGGGACTGACGAGCAGTACTTC. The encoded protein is CASSLGTDEQYF.